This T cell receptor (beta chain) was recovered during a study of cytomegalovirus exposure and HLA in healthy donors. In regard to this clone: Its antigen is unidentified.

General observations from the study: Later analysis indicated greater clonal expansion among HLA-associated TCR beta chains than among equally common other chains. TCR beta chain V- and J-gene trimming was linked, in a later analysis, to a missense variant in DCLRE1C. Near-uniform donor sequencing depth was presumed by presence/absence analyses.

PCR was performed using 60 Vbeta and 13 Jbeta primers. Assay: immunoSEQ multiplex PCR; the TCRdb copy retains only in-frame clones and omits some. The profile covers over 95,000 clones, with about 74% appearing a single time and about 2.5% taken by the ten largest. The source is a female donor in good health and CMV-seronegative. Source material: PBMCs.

CDR3 sequence (DNA): TGTGCCAGCAGGAGCCCAGGGGGTAACGAGCAGTACTTC. Amino acid sequence: CASRSPGGNEQYF. The chain employs TRBV6-1 and TRBJ2-7, with TRBD1 matching over 7 bases. Germline V gives CDR1 MNHNS, CDR2 SASEGT. V lost 6 bases to trimming and J lost 5 bases; unmatched junction nucleotides: 7. The CDR3 loop spans 13 amino acids.